The rows below give T cell receptor beta chains drawn from one sample of a study of blood T cells in healthy people across ages. TCRdb analysed the 5' RACE reads with MiXCR anew, one entry per CDR3 protein. This sample carries fewer than 600,000 distinct CDR3 sequences, about 29% of them seen once, and the ten largest clones take 3% to 4.5%. The sample also formed part of further work on T cells of mothers and their children.

Material for sequencing was blood. The receptor set was obtained from a boy aged 2 to 10 in good health. Both conserved end residues are part of each CDR3. D genes are given only for firm matches. The size field is filled for only some rows; it gives once, few, many or a size class.

j_call | clone_size | v_call | d_call | cdr3_nt | cdr3_aa
TRBJ2-3 | few | TRBV6-5 | - | TGTGCCAGCAAAAGTTCCCTCAGTGCGGGATTACAGTATTTT | CASKSSLSAGLQYF
TRBJ2-7 | few | TRBV10-3 | TRBD2 | TGTGCCATCAGTGGGACCCGGACTAGCGGGAACGAGCAGTACTTC | CAISGTRTSGNEQYF
TRBJ2-7 | - | TRBV27 | - | TGTGCCAGCAGTTTAGGCGGGACTGGCACCTACGAGCAGTACTTC | CASSLGGTGTYEQYF
TRBJ2-5 | - | TRBV20-1 | - | TGCAGTGTTGCCCCAGGCCAAGAGACCCAGTACTTC | CSVAPGQETQYF
TRBJ2-3 | many | TRBV15 | - | TGTGCCACCAGTTTGATGAAATCTAGCACAGATACGCAGTATTTT | CATSLMKSSTDTQYF
TRBJ2-7 | - | TRBV29-1 | - | TGCAGCGGACGGACTCCTCCTTACGAGCAGTACTTC | CSGRTPPYEQYF
TRBJ2-7 | - | TRBV5-1 | - | TGCGCCAGCAGCTTAACAGGTACGAGTATCTACGAGCAGTACTTC | CASSLTGTSIYEQYF
TRBJ2-3 | - | TRBV7-7 | - | TGTGCCAGCAGCGCCCTAGGTGGACACACAGATACGCAGTATTTT | CASSALGGHTDTQYF
TRBJ1-2 | - | TRBV29-1 | - | TGCAGCGTCCCGGGACAAGACTATGGCTACACCTTC | CSVPGQDYGYTF
TRBJ2-1 | - | TRBV5-1 | - | TGCGCCAGCAGCCTGGGGCTAGCGCCCTCCTACAATGAGCAGTTCTTC | CASSLGLAPSYNEQFF
TRBJ2-3 | - | TRBV12-3/TRBV12-4 | - | TGTGCCAGCAGGGCACTCGGGAACGTGGGGGATACGCAGTATTTT | CASRALGNVGDTQYF
TRBJ1-4 | few | TRBV7-9 | - | TGTGCCAGCAGCTTAGCTCAGGGACCCCGGGGTGAAAAACTGTTTTTT | CASSLAQGPRGEKLFF
TRBJ1-2 | few | TRBV4-1 | - | TGCGCCAGCAGCCAAGAAGCAGGGAGCTATGGCTACACCTTC | CASSQEAGSYGYTF
TRBJ2-3 | - | TRBV7-9 | TRBD2 | TGTGCCAGCAGCATGACTAGCGGGGTTCCTAGCACAGATACGCAGTATTTT | CASSMTSGVPSTDTQYF
TRBJ2-4 | few | TRBV3-1 | TRBD2 | TGTGCCAGCAGCCAATCCTCCTTACTAGCGGGGGGGCCTGGCATTCAGTACTTC | CASSQSSLLAGGPGIQYF
TRBJ2-7 | few | TRBV6-2/TRBV6-3 | TRBD2 | TGTGCCAGCAGTTACTCTGCCCTGGGACTAGCGGGAGTTACCGACTTC | CASSYSALGLAGVTDF
TRBJ2-7 | - | TRBV6-2/TRBV6-3 | - | TGTGCCAGCAGTTATAGCCTCGAGCAGTACTTC | CASSYSLEQYF
TRBJ1-5 | few | TRBV29-1 | - | TGCAGCGTTGAATCGGGGAGCAATCAGCCCCAGCATTTT | CSVESGSNQPQHF